Listed below are T cell receptor beta chains from one sample, sequenced in a study of T cell repertoires in cytomegalovirus infection. A single record per CDR3 protein comes from TCRdb applying MiXCR to the reads. This table holds some 500,000 distinct CDR3 sequences, approximately 40% found once. These receptors' targets are unknown. The input for sequencing was cultured PBMCs, taken from culture after CMV antigen stimulation. The receptors come from a human donor in good health (CMV status not recorded). Some clones in this sample may be carry-over from other donors' samples. The CDR3 runs from the conserved cysteine through the conserved F or W.

V	J	CDR3
TRBV11-2	TRBJ2-1	CASSSGQGTYNEQFF
TRBV30	TRBJ2-7	CAWSGAHPYEQYF
TRBV6-1	TRBJ1-6	CASSEKSPLARSYNSPLHF
TRBV9	TRBJ2-1	CASSVGGGDSYNEQFF
TRBV12-3/TRBV12-4	TRBJ1-6	CASSFRVVRGSPLHF
TRBV5-6	TRBJ2-1	CASNPRTGRLGEQFF
TRBV20-1	TRBJ2-2	CSARTGTSGILKTGELFF
TRBV7-8	TRBJ2-1	CASSNPEGLGNEQFF
TRBV6-1	TRBJ1-5	CASSENKGPLPQHF
TRBV10-2	TRBJ1-5	CASSPAGWNQPQHF
TRBV6-5	TRBJ2-5	CASSYSRVAEKETQYF
TRBV7-2	TRBJ2-7	CASSLAGLAGVDEQYF
TRBV15	TRBJ1-6	CATSPGTAYSPLHF
TRBV2	TRBJ1-1	CATSRGNENTEAFF
TRBV7-2	TRBJ1-1	CASSFLHQGAKEF
TRBV10-3	TRBJ1-6	CAISENGDYSPLHF
TRBV7-2	TRBJ2-2	CASSPVSGRAGELFF
TRBV20-1	TRBJ2-3	CSASKGDTQYF
TRBV12-5	TRBJ2-1	CASGSLGGGEQFF
TRBV6-1	TRBJ2-2	CASSEAVGPGELFF
TRBV6-1	TRBJ2-7	CASSEWGYEQYF
TRBV29-1	TRBJ1-1	CSGRGGLVTEAFF
TRBV4-1	TRBJ2-3	CASSQGPAGVPDTQYF
TRBV6-6	TRBJ2-1	CASRKLAGGPEEQFF
TRBV20-1	TRBJ2-3	CSAIPHEGSADTQYF
TRBV5-4	TRBJ2-1	CASSLALGQQVYNEQFF
TRBV7-3	TRBJ1-3	CASSSEEQRAIYF
TRBV5-1	TRBJ1-4	CASSITGVEEKLFF
TRBV28	TRBJ2-2	CASSPRTSGSTTVGGELFF
TRBV20-1	TRBJ2-1	CSAYILTGVYNEQFF
TRBV7-9	TRBJ2-3	CASSLETSGVGTQYF
TRBV7-9	TRBJ2-6	CASAGQGFSGANVLTF
TRBV11-2	TRBJ2-5	CASSLRGPTSRQETQYF
TRBV6-6	TRBJ1-2	CASSEVPSDRDYGYTF
TRBV19	TRBJ1-5	CASMGEGGLGGKPQHF
TRBV7-8	TRBJ2-7	CASSFGPDRVYEQYF
TRBV28	TRBJ1-1	CASSYGIPRDTEAFF
TRBV24-1	TRBJ2-1	CATSDPGLADHEQFF
TRBV7-6	TRBJ2-5	CASSLPRSGIGTQYF
TRBV27	TRBJ2-1	CASSSVIAWAYNEQFF
TRBV7-2	TRBJ2-1	CASSPPSHNEQFF
TRBV27	TRBJ1-5	CASSFMMNQPQHF
TRBV10-3	TRBJ1-2	CAISGARDRGYGYTF
TRBV4-1	TRBJ2-7	CASSQDKGTGQYF
TRBV7-2	TRBJ2-5	CASRQASGVTQYF